Included here is one TCR beta chain sequence, with context. This sample stems from a study of blood T cell repertoires in COVID-19. As for the study in general: Samples of COVID-19 (acute and convalescent) were obtained from the United States, Italy and Spain. In each case, the material was cDNA or gDNA derived from T cells, B-cell-depleted T cells, or PBMCs.

As handled by the study authors: Reference gene primer amplification in the assay estimated nucleated cell counts. Clones were read by immunoSEQ multiplex PCR, and TCRdb kept only the in-frame ones, dropping some. V and J calls and clone size come straight from that table; D and trimming were deduced from the DNA. The table shows more than 150,000 clones, with around 86% occurring only once. The V gene end was trimmed by 3 bases and the J gene end by 11 bases; junction bases not matched to a gene: 6. There are 13 residues in the CDR3. V is TRBV12-3 or TRBV12-4 and J is TRBJ2-1; 8 bases align to TRBD1. The specimen was peripheral blood. The receptor comes from a man aged 60 to 75 with acute or convalescent COVID-19. CDR3 DNA sequence: TGTGCCAGCAGTTTGTCCCAGGGGGCCAAGCAGTTCTTC. Translating gives CASSLSQGAKQFF.